The present T cell receptor (beta chain) was sequenced within a study of control samples from healthy donors and cancer patients. This CDR3 has 15 amino acids. Per germline, CDR1 LGHDT and CDR2 YNNKEL (reference sequence). V shed 0 bases and J shed 3 bases, with 9 bases lying between them. The assay was immunoSEQ multiplex PCR, and TCRdb's table has in-frame clones only and misses some. The sample carries fewer than 200,000 clones, roughly 93% recorded once. This clone appeared a few times. The sequencing sample was made of blood. V gene TRBV3-1 (or the pseudogene TRBV3-2) combines with J gene TRBJ1-5; D remains unclear. The receptor's source is an older woman in good health. Here the CDR3 DNA reads TGTGCCAGCAGCCAAGATTCCAGCGACAATCAGCCCCAGCATTTT. Its translation is CASSQDSSDNQPQHF.